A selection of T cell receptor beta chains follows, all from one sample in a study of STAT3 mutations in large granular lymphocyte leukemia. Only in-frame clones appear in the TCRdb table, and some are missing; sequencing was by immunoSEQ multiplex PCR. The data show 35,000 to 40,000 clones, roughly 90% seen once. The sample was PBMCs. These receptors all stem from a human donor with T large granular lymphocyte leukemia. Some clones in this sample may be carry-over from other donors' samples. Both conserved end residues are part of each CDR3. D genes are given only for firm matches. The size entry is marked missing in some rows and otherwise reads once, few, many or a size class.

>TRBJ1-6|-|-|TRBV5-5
TGTGCCAGCAGCTTGGAGGACGGTAATTCACCCCTCCACTTT
CASSLEDGNSPLHF
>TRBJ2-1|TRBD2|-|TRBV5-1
TGCGCCAGCAGTTACACGGGGGGAACAAGCTCCTACAATGAGCAGTTCTTC
CASSYTGGTSSYNEQFF
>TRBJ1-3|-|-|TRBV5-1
TGCGCCAGCAGCTTGGATACAGCATCTGGAAACACCATATATTTT
CASSLDTASGNTIYF
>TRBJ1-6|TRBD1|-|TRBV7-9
TGTGCCAGCAGCTTAACCACAGGGGGCTTTTCACCCCTCCACTTT
CASSLTTGGFSPLHF
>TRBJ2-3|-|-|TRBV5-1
TGCGCCAGCAGCTTGGTAGGACCCGCAGATACGCAGTATTTT
CASSLVGPADTQYF
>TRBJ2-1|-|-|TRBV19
TGTGCCAGTAGACCACGGGGAAGCTCCTACAATGAGCAGTTCTTC
CASRPRGSSYNEQFF
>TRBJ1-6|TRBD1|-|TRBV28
TGTGCCAGCAGCACAACCCGACAGGGAGGGAATTCACCCCTCCACTTT
CASSTTRQGGNSPLHF
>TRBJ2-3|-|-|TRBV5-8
TGTGCCAGCAGCGCCGACCCGACAGACGAGGGGGATACGCAGTATTTT
CASSADPTDEGDTQYF
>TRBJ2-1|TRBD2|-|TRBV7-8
TGTGCCAGCAGCTTAGGATTACGGGGGGGGAATGAGCAGTTCTTC
CASSLGLRGGNEQFF
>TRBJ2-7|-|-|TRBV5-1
TGCGCCAGCAGCAGCTACAGGTTCGACGAGCAGTACTTC
CASSSYRFDEQYF
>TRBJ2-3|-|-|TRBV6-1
TGTGCCAGCAGTGACCTCGGGCAGGGAACTAGCACAGATACGCAGTATTTT
CASSDLGQGTSTDTQYF
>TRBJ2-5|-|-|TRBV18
TGTGCCAGCTCACCACCGCCGCAAGAGACCCAGTACTTC
CASSPPPQETQYF
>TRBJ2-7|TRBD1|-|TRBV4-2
TGTGCCAGCAGCGCGAAGGGTAGGGGGCCGCTTGAGCAGTACTTC
CASSAKGRGPLEQYF
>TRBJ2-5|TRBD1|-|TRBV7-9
TGTGCCAGCAGCTTACCGACAGGGGTCGGGGAGACCCAGTACTTC
CASSLPTGVGETQYF
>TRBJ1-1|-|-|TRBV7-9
TGTGCCAGCAGACCATTCCCCACAGGGAACACTGAAGCTTTCTTT
CASRPFPTGNTEAFF
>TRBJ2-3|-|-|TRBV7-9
TGTGCCAGCAGCTCGGGCTTGGGGGTACAGAGCACAGATACGCAGTATTTT
CASSSGLGVQSTDTQYF
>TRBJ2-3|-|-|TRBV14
TGTGCCAGCAGCCAAGCAGATACGCAGTATTTT
CASSQADTQYF
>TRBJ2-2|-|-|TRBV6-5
TGTGCCAGCAGCAGGAAGCCCGGGGAGCTGTTTTTT
CASSRKPGELFF
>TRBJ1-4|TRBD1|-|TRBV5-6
TGTGCCAGCAGCACCACCGGGACAGGGGATGAAAAACTGTTTTTT
CASSTTGTGDEKLFF
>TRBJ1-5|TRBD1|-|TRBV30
TGTGCCTGCCAGGGGGGAGGCAATCAGCCCCAGCATTTT
CACQGGGNQPQHF
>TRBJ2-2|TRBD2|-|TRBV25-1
TGTGCCAGCAGTGGTCAGCGGGGATTGGCGGGGGAGCTGTTTTTT
CASSGQRGLAGELFF
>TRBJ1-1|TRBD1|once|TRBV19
TGTGCCAGTACCAACAGGGGCCTGAACACTGAAGCTTTCTTT
CASTNRGLNTEAFF
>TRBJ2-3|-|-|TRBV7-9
TGTGCCAGCAGCTTATCTGACTTTCTACCCACAGATACGCAGTATTTT
CASSLSDFLPTDTQYF
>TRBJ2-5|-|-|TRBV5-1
TGCGCCAGCAGACGAGACAGTGAGGAGACCCAGTACTTC
CASRRDSEETQYF
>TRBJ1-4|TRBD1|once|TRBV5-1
TGCGCCAGCAGCTTGCAGGGGGCGCTTAGTGAAAAACTGTTTTTT
CASSLQGALSEKLFF
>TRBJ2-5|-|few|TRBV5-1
TGCGCCAGCAGCTTGGGGGGGGCTGAGGGGACCCAGTACTTC
CASSLGGAEGTQYF
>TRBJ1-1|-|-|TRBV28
TGTGCCAGCAGCATATACACTGAAGCTTTCTTT
CASSIYTEAFF
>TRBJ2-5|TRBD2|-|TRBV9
TGTGCCAGCAGCGTAGGCCCAGCGGGACAAGAGACCCAGTACTTC
CASSVGPAGQETQYF
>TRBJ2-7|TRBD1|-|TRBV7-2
TGTGCCAGCAGCCTAGAGGCCGGGACAGGCTACTACGAGCAGTACTTC
CASSLEAGTGYYEQYF
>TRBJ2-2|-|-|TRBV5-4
TGTGCCAGCAAGACGATGGACACCGGGGAGCTGTTTTTT
CASKTMDTGELFF
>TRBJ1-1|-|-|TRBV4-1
TGCGCCAGCAGCCAATTGAACACTGAAGCTTTCTTT
CASSQLNTEAFF
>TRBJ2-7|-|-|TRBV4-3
TGCGCCAGCAGCCCAGAGTTGGGGGCATGGGAGCAGTACTTC
CASSPELGAWEQYF
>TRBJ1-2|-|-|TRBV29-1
TGCAGCGTTCGTCGGACAGTTTTCTATGGCTACACCTTC
CSVRRTVFYGYTF
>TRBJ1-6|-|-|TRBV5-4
TGTGCCAGCAGCCGGGACTTTTCGAATTCACCCCTCCACTTT
CASSRDFSNSPLHF
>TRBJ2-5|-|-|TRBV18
TGTGCCAGCTCACCAAGAGGCCGGGCAGGTTCAGAGACCCAGTACTTC
CASSPRGRAGSETQYF
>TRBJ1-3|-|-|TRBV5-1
TGCGCCAGCCGGCTGTCGGTTTCTGGAAACACCATATATTTT
CASRLSVSGNTIYF
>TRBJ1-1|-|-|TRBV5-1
TGCGCCAGCAGCTTGGATGGCAGGACGAACACTGAAGCTTTCTTT
CASSLDGRTNTEAFF
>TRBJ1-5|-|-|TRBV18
TGTGCCAGCTCCGCAGGCGGGGGGGCCGATCAGCCCCAGCATTTT
CASSAGGGADQPQHF
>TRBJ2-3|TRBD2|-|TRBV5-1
TGCGCCAGCAGCCGGGGACTAGCGGGGGGGCCTAGAGATACGCAGTATTTT
CASSRGLAGGPRDTQYF
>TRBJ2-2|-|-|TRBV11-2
TGTGCCAGCAGCTCGGCAGGGATGATCGGGGAGCTGTTTTTT
CASSSAGMIGELFF
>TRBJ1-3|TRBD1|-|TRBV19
TGTGCCAGTAGTATGGCGGGACAGAACCGAAACACCATATATTTT
CASSMAGQNRNTIYF
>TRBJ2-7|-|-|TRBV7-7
TGTGCTAGCAGCCCCGGACAGAGGTACGAGCAGTACTTC
CASSPGQRYEQYF
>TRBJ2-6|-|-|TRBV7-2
TGTGCCAGCAGCTTAGTCCACGGGTCGGCTGGGGCCAACGTCCTGACTTTC
CASSLVHGSAGANVLTF
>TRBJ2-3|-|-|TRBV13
TGTGCCAGCAGCTTGGGCCAGGCTACAGATACGCAGTATTTT
CASSLGQATDTQYF
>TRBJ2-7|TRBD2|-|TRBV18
TGTGCCAGCTCACCAGGACTAGTATCCTACGAGCAGTACTTC
CASSPGLVSYEQYF
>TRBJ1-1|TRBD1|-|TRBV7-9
TGTGCCAGCAGCTTCGGGACAGGGGACAGAGGGACTGAAGCTTTCTTT
CASSFGTGDRGTEAFF
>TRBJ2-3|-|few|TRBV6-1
TGTGCCAGCAGTGAAGGGGCTAGGCACACAGATACGCAGTATTTT
CASSEGARHTDTQYF
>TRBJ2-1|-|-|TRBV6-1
TGTGCCAGCAGTGAGACCCTTGGCACTGAGCAGTTCTTC
CASSETLGTEQFF
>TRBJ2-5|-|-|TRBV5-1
TGCGCCAGCAGCTTGGGTCAGGGGATGGGAGAGACCCAGTACTTC
CASSLGQGMGETQYF
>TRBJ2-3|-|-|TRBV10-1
TGCGCCAGCAGTGTCACCGGCACAGATACGCAGTATTTT
CASSVTGTDTQYF
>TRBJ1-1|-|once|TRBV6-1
TGTGCCAGCAGTGGACAGCAGAACACTGAAGCTTTCTTT
CASSGQQNTEAFF
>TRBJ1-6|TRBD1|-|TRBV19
TGTGCCAGTAGTATAGATCAAGGGACAGGGGATTCACCCCTCCACTTT
CASSIDQGTGDSPLHF
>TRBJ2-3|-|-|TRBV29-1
TGCAGCGTGGGGAGAGTCCCTAGCACAGATACGCAGTATTTT
CSVGRVPSTDTQYF
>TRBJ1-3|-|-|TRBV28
TGTGCCAGCAGTTTATTTAGTCCGGGGGCGGCTGGAAACACCATATATTTT
CASSLFSPGAAGNTIYF